The rows below give T cell receptor beta chains drawn from one sample of a study of T cells after yellow fever vaccination. Each CDR3 protein gets one entry after TCRdb re-called the 5' RACE reads with MiXCR. This sample has 300,000 to 400,000 distinct CDR3 sequences, with 6.2% found just once. Sequencing was performed on PBMCs, taken 5 days after the yellow fever booster vaccination. All receptors derive from a young man who received the YFV17D yellow fever vaccine. The CDR3 runs from the conserved cysteine through the conserved F or W. The order of the fields is D gene, J gene, V gene, clone size, CDR3 DNA, CDR3 protein. The D gene is left open where the match is weak. For some rows the clone size is stated as once, few or many, or as a class when expanded; others skip it.

D: .
J: TRBJ2-7
V: TRBV5-5
size: .
DNA: TGTGCCAGCAGCTACCGAGGTGAAGGACTGGGGGAGCAGTACTTC
CDR3: CASSYRGEGLGEQYF

D: .
J: TRBJ1-1
V: TRBV3-1
size: few
DNA: TGTGCCAGCAGCCAAATGACGGACACTGAAGCTTTCTTT
CDR3: CASSQMTDTEAFF

D: .
J: TRBJ2-7
V: TRBV21-1
size: many
DNA: TGTGCCAGCAGCAAGATGACTAGCCGGAGGCAGTACTTC
CDR3: CASSKMTSRRQYF

D: TRBD1
J: TRBJ2-7
V: TRBV19
size: few
DNA: TGTGCCAGTAGTACCACTCCGGGACAGGGGGCCTACGAGCAGTACTTC
CDR3: CASSTTPGQGAYEQYF

D: .
J: TRBJ2-7
V: TRBV7-2
size: few
DNA: TGTGCCAGCAGCTCGGGACGGATTCTCTACGAGCAGTACTTC
CDR3: CASSSGRILYEQYF

D: .
J: TRBJ2-7
V: TRBV6-2/TRBV6-3
size: .
DNA: TGTGCCAGCATCCACGGTGGCGAGCAGTACTTC
CDR3: CASIHGGEQYF

D: .
J: TRBJ2-6
V: TRBV18
size: few
DNA: TGTGCCAGCTCTAACCACGTCCGGAACATGACTTTC
CDR3: CASSNHVRNMTF

D: .
J: TRBJ2-1
V: TRBV7-9
size: many
DNA: TGTGCCAGCAGCTTAGCAGCGCTTAAAAACAATGAGCAGTTCTTC
CDR3: CASSLAALKNNEQFF

D: .
J: TRBJ1-1
V: TRBV5-5
size: many
DNA: TGTGCCAGCAGCGGGGGGGACGGCCTGAACACTGAAGCTTTCTTT
CDR3: CASSGGDGLNTEAFF

D: .
J: TRBJ1-1
V: TRBV5-1
size: many
DNA: TGCGCCAGCAGCTTGGGCTCCAGCAGGAATGAAGCTTTCTTT
CDR3: CASSLGSSRNEAFF

D: .
J: TRBJ2-7
V: TRBV5-1
size: many
DNA: TGCGCCAGCAGCTTGTCGTCAAACTTGGTCTACGAGCAGTACTTC
CDR3: CASSLSSNLVYEQYF

D: .
J: TRBJ2-1
V: TRBV7-2
size: many
DNA: TGTGCCAGCACCCACAGTGATTACAATGAGCAGTTCTTC
CDR3: CASTHSDYNEQFF

D: TRBD2
J: TRBJ2-1
V: TRBV29-1
size: few
DNA: TGCGTCGGAACGACAAGGAGCGGGAGTGGTGAGCAGTTCTTC
CDR3: CVGTTRSGSGEQFF

D: TRBD1
J: TRBJ2-7
V: TRBV7-2
size: .
DNA: TGTGCCAGCAGCTTAGGGGTGGGACAGGGAATTTACGAGCAGTACTTC
CDR3: CASSLGVGQGIYEQYF

D: TRBD2
J: TRBJ2-3
V: TRBV3-1
size: .
DNA: TGTGCCAGCAGCCATCTAGCGGAAGGAGATACGCAGTATTTT
CDR3: CASSHLAEGDTQYF

D: .
J: TRBJ2-1
V: TRBV4-3
size: many
DNA: TGCGCCAGCAGCCAAGAACAGAGCTCCTACAATGAGCAGTTCTTC
CDR3: CASSQEQSSYNEQFF